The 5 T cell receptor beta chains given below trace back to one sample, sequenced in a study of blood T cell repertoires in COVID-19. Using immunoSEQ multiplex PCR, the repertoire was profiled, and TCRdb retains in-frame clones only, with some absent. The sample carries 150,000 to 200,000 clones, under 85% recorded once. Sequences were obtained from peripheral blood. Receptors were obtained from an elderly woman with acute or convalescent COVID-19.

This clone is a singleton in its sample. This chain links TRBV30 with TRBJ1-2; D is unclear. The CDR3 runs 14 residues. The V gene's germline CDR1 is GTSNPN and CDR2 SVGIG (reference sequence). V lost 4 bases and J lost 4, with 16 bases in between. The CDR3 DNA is TGTGCCTGGACCAAGCCCCCACCCGCCTATGGCTACACCTTC. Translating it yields CAWTKPPPAYGYTF.

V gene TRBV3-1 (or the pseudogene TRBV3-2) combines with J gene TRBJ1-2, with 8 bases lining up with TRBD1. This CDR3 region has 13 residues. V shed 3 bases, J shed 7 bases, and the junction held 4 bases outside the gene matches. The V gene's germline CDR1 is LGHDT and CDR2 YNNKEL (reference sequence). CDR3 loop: CASSQGQAGGYTF. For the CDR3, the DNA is TGTGCCAGCAGCCAGGGACAGGCCGGTGGCTACACCTTC.

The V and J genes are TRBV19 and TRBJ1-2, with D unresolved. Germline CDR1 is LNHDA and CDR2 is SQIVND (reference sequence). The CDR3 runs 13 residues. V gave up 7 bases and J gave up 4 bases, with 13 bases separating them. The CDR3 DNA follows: TGTGCCAGTACCCAGACCCGACTCTATGGCTACACCTTC. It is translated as CASTQTRLYGYTF.

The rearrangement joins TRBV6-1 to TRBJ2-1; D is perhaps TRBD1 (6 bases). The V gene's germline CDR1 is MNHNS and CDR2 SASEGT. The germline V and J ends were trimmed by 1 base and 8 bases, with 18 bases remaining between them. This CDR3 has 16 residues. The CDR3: CASSEGTAPPSDEQFF. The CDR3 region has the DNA TGTGCCAGCAGTGAAGGGACAGCTCCTCCTTCGGATGAGCAGTTCTTC.

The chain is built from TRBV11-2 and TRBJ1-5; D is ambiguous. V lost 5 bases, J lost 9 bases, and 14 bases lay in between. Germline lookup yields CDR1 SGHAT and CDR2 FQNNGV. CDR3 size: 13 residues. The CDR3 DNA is TGTGCCAGCAGCGTTATCGGGGAAGGGCCCCAGCATTTT. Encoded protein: CASSVIGEGPQHF.